This note documents a single T cell receptor beta chain sequence. The CDR3 covers 14 residues. V was shortened by 2 bases and J by 4 bases, with 8 bases between the two germline ends. Per the germline V gene, CDR1 is MNHEY and CDR2 is SVGAGI. This entry belongs to a study of blood T cell repertoires in COVID-19. The assay was immunoSEQ multiplex PCR, and TCRdb's table has in-frame clones only and misses some. The repertoire consists of 440,000 or so clones, with around 91% occurring once and the leading ten covering about 1.6%. The TCR sequence derives from a woman between 35 and 50 years old with COVID-19, enrolled during active disease. Sequenced material: peripheral blood. The chain is built from TRBV6-5 and TRBJ1-4; a possible D gene is TRBD1 (5 bases). CDR3 nucleotide sequence: TGTGCCAGCAGTTACGGGCAGGGTAATGAAAAACTGTTTTTT. Translation gives CASSYGQGNEKLFF.